The 8 T cell receptor beta chains reported below all come from one sample, sequenced in a study of blood T cell repertoires in COVID-19. Method: immunoSEQ multiplex PCR; TCRdb's copy keeps in-frame clones and lacks some. This table has 260,000 or so clones, around 83% appearing once. The sample taken for sequencing was peripheral blood. These receptors all stem from a man older than 75 with acute or convalescent COVID-19.

This chain uses TRBV4-1 with TRBJ1-6; 7 bases match TRBD1. Germline CDR1 is MGHRA and CDR2 is YSYEKL. The CDR3 length is 18 residues. V lost 0 bases and J lost 2; bases outside the gene matches: 7. The CDR3 nucleotides are TGCGCCAGCAGCCAAGACCAACAGGGGCAGGCCTATAATTCACCCCTCCACTTT. Amino acid sequence: CASSQDQQGQAYNSPLHF.

This chain connects TRBV10-1 to TRBJ2-2; D is perhaps TRBD1 (6 bases). V was cut by 4 bases and J by 4 bases, with 13 bases left in between. Germline loops: CDR1 WNHNN, CDR2 SYGVQD (reference sequence). The CDR3 extends over 15 amino acids. The CDR3 here is CASSVNRVGTGELFF. In DNA, the CDR3 is TGCGCCAGCAGTGTGAACAGGGTCGGCACCGGGGAGCTGTTTTTT.

CDR3 protein: CATSSPTYEQYF. The CDR3 DNA reads as TGCGCCACCAGCAGTCCCACCTACGAGCAGTACTTC. The V and J genes are TRBV10-2 and TRBJ2-7; D is ambiguous. The CDR3 covers 12 residues. Between the trimmed V and J ends, which lost 10 bases and 2 bases, there was a span of 12 bases. Germline values: CDR1 WSHSY, CDR2 SAAADI.

This chain links TRBV7-6 with TRBJ2-2; D might be TRBD2 (6 bases). Trimming shortened V by 4 bases and J by 4 bases, and 13 bases separated the two germline ends. This CDR3 region has 15 residues. Germline CDR1 is SGHVS and CDR2 is FNYEAQ. The CDR3 coding sequence is TGTGCCAGCAGCTCCTCGGGGGAGACCACCGGGGAGCTGTTTTTT. It specifies CASSSSGETTGELFF.

This CDR3 is CASSLGQSSTDTQYF. In nucleotides, the CDR3 is TGCGCCAGCAGCTTGGGACAGTCTAGCACAGATACGCAGTATTTT. The chain is built from TRBV5-1 and TRBJ2-3; D is perhaps TRBD1 (5 bases). The V gene lost 0 bases and the J gene lost 0 bases, with 8 bases spanning the gap. This CDR3 is built from 15 residues. Germline V lookup: CDR1 SGHRS, CDR2 YFSETQ.

V usage is TRBV28 and J usage is TRBJ1-1; D might be TRBD1 (6 bases). V dropped 6 bases and J dropped 4 bases, with 18 bases sitting between them. The V gene's germline CDR1 is MDHEN and CDR2 SYDVKM. The CDR3 loop spans 15 amino acids. The CDR3 DNA follows: TGTGCCAGCAGCAAAGACAGGATGAGAAGCACTGAAGCTTTCTTT. It yields the protein CASSKDRMRSTEAFF.

The V call is TRBV11-2, the J call TRBJ1-5; no firm D call. The V gene's germline CDR1 is SGHAT and CDR2 FQNNGV. Trimming removed 3 bases from V and 7 bases from J, with 10 bases in between. This CDR3 region has 13 residues. CDR3 sequence: CASSFASRQPQHF. In DNA, the CDR3 is TGTGCCAGCAGCTTTGCTAGTCGCCAGCCCCAGCATTTT.

This chain links TRBV7-9 with TRBJ2-3; D possibly corresponds to TRBD2 (6 bases). In germline, CDR1 is SEHNR, CDR2 FQNEAQ (reference sequence). The CDR3 is made up of 16 amino acids. Trimming stripped 1 base from V and 4 bases from J, with 15 bases between. The CDR3 spells CASSLGSGGAADTQYF. CDR3 DNA: TGTGCCAGCAGCTTAGGCTCTGGCGGGGCTGCAGATACGCAGTATTTT.